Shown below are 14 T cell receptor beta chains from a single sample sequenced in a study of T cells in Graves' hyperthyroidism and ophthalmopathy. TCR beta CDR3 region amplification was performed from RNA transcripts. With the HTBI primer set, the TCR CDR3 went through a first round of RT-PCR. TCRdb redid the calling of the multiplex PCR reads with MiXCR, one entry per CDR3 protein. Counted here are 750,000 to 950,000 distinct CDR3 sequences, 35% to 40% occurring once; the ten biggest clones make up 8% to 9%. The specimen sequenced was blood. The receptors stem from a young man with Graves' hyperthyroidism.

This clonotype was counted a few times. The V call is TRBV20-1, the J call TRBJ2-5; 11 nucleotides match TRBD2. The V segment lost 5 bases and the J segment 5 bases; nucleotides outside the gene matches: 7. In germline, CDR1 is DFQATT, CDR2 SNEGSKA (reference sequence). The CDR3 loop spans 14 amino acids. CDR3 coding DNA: TGCAGTGCTGTAGCGGGAGGGCCGGAGGAGACCCAGTACTTC. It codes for CSAVAGGPEETQYF.

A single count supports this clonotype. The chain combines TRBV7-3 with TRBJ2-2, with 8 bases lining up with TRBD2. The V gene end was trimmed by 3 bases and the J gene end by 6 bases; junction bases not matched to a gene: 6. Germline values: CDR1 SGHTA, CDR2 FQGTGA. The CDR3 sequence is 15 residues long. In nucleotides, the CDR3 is TGTGCCAGCAGCTTCAGCGGGAGTGGGGCCGGGGAGCTGTTTTTT. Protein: CASSFSGSGAGELFF. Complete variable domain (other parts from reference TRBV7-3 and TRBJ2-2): GAGVSQTPSNKVTEKGKYVELRCDPISGHTALYWYRQSLGQGPEFLIYFQGTGAADDSGLPNDRFFAVRPEGSVSTLKIQRTERGDSAVYLCASSFSGSGAGELFFGEGSRLTVL.

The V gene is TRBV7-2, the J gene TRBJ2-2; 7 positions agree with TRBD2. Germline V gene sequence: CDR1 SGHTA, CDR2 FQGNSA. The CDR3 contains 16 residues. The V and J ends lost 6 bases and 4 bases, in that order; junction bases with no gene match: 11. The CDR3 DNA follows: TGTGCCAGCAGTCCCCGGAGCGGGACCCCCACCGGGGAGCTGTTTTTT. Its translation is CASSPRSGTPTGELFF.

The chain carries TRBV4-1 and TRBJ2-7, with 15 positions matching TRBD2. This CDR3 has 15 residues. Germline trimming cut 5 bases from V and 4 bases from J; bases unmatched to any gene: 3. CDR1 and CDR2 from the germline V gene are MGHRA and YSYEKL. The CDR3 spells CASSWTSGGEYEQYF. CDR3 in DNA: TGCGCCAGCAGCTGGACTAGCGGGGGGGAGTACGAGCAGTACTTC.

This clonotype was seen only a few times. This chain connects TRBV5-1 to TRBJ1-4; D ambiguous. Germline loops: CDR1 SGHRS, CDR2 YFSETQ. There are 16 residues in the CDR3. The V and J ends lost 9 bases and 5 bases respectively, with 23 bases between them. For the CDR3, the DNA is TGCGCCACCAAAACCCAGCCGGGCTCCATGAATGAAAAACTGTTTTTT. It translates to CATKTQPGSMNEKLFF.

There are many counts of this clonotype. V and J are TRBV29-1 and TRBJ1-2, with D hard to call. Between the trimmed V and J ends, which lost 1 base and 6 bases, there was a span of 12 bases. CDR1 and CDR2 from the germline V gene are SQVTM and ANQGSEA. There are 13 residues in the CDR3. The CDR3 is CSVEGTLRDGYTF. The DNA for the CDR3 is TGCAGCGTTGAAGGTACCCTAAGGGATGGCTACACCTTC.

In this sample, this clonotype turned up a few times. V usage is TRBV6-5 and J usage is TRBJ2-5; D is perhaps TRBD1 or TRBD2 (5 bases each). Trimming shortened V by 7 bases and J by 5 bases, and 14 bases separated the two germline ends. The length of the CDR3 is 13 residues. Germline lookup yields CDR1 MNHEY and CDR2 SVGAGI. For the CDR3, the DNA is TGTGCCAGCAACGGTTGGGGGTCTGAGACCCAGTACTTC. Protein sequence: CASNGWGSETQYF.

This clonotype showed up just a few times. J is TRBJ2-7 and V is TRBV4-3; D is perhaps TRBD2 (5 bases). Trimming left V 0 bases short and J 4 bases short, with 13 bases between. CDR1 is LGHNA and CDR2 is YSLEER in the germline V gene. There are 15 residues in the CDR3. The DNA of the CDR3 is TGCGCCAGCAGCCAAGAGTGGGAGATAATGTACGAGCAGTACTTC. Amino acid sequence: CASSQEWEIMYEQYF.

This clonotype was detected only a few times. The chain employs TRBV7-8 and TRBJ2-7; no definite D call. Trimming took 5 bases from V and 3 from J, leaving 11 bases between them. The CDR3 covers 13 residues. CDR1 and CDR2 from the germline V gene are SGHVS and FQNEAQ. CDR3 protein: CASSGGSLYEQYF. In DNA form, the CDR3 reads TGTGCCAGCAGCGGTGGCAGCCTCTACGAGCAGTACTTC. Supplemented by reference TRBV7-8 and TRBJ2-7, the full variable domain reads GAGVSQSPRYKVAKRGQDVALRCDPISGHVSLFWYQQALGQGPEFLTYFQNEAQLDKSGLPSDRFFAERPEGSVSTLKIQRTQQEDSAVYLCASSGGSLYEQYFGPGTRLTVT.

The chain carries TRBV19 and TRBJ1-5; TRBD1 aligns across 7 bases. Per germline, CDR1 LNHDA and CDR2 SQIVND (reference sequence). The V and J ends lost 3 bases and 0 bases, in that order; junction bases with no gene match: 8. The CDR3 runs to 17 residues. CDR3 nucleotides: TGTGCCAGTAGTATGCGGCAGGGGGTGCTTAGCAATCAGCCCCAGCATTTT. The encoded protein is CASSMRQGVLSNQPQHF. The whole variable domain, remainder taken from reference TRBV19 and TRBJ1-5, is DGGITQSPKYLFRKEGQNVTLSCEQNLNHDAMYWYRQDPGQGLRLIYYSQIVNDFQKGDIAEGYSVSREKKESFPLTVTSAQKNPTAFYLCASSMRQGVLSNQPQHFGDGTRLSIL.

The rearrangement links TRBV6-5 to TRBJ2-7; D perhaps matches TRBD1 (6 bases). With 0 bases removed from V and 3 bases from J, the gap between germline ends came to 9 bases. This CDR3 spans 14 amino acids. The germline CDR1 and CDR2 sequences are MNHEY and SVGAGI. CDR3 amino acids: CASSYSLQGYEQYF. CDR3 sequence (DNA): TGTGCCAGCAGTTACTCTTTACAGGGCTACGAGCAGTACTTC.

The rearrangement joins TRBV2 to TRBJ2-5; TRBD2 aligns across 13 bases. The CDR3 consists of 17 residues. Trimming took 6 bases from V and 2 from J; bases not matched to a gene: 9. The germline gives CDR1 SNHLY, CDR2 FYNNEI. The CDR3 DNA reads TGTGCCAGCAGCCTTGGACTAGCGGGGGCCTCTCAAGAGACCCAGTACTTC. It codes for CASSLGLAGASQETQYF.

CDR3 sequence (DNA): TGTGCCAGCACTATACCGACAGGGGAATGGAAACTGTTTTTT. It yields the protein CASTIPTGEWKLFF. V gene TRBV6-5 combines with J gene TRBJ1-4, with TRBD1 matching 8 bases. This CDR3 region has 14 residues. Germline assignment: CDR1 MNHEY and CDR2 SVGAGI. Trimming at V came to 7 bases and at J to 11 bases, leaving 12 bases not matched to a gene.

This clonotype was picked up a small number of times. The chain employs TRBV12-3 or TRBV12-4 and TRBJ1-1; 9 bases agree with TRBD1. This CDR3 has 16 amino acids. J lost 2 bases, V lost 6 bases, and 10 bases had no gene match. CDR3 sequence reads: CASSPDRGEANTEAFF. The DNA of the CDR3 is TGTGCCAGCAGCCCAGACAGGGGGGAAGCCAACACTGAAGCTTTCTTT.